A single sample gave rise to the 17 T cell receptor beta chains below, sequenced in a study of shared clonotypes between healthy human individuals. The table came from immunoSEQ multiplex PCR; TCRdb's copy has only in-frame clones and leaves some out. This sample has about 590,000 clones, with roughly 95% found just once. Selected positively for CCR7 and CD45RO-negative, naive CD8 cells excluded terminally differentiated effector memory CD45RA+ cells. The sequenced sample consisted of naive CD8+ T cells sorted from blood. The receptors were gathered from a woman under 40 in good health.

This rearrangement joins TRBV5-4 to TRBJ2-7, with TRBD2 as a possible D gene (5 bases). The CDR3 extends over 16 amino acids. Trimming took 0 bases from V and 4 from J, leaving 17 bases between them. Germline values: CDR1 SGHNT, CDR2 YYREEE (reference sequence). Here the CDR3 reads CASSLEREIPFYEQYF. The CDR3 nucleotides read TGTGCCAGCAGCTTGGAGAGGGAGATACCGTTTTACGAGCAGTACTTC.

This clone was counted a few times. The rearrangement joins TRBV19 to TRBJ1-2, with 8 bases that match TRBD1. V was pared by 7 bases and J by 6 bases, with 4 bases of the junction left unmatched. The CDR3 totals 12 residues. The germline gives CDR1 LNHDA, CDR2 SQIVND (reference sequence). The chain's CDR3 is CASNSGGDGYTF. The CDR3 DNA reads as TGTGCCAGTAATTCAGGGGGCGATGGCTACACCTTC. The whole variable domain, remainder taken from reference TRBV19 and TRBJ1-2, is DGGITQSPKYLFRKEGQNVTLSCEQNLNHDAMYWYRQDPGQGLRLIYYSQIVNDFQKGDIAEGYSVSREKKESFPLTVTSAQKNPTAFYLCASNSGGDGYTFGSGTRLTVV.

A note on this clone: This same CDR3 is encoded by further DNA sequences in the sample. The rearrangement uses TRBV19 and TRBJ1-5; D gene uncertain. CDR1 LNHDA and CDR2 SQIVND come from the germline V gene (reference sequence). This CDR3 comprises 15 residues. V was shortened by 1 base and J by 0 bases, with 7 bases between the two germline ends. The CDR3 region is CASSIASYSNQPQHF. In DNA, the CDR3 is TGTGCCAGTAGTATAGCGAGTTATAGCAATCAGCCCCAGCATTTT. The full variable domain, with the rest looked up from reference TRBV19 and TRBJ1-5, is DGGITQSPKYLFRKEGQNVTLSCEQNLNHDAMYWYRQDPGQGLRLIYYSQIVNDFQKGDIAEGYSVSREKKESFPLTVTSAQKNPTAFYLCASSIASYSNQPQHFGDGTRLSIL.

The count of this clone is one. CDR3 region: CASSVSPQGLTNEKLFF. Written as DNA, the CDR3 is TGTGCCAGCAGCGTAAGTCCACAGGGATTGACTAATGAAAAACTGTTTTTT. The J gene is TRBJ1-4, the V gene TRBV9, with D possibly matching TRBD1 (6 bases). The length of the CDR3 is 17 residues. Per the germline V gene, CDR1 is SGDLS and CDR2 is YYNGEE. V was shortened by 1 base and J by 2 bases, with 15 bases between the two germline ends.

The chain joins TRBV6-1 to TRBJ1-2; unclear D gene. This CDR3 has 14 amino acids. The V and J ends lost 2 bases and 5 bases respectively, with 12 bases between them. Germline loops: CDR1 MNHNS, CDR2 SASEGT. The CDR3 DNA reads TGTGCCAGCAGTGAACAAGCGGGGTGGTATGGCTACACCTTC. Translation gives CASSEQAGWYGYTF.

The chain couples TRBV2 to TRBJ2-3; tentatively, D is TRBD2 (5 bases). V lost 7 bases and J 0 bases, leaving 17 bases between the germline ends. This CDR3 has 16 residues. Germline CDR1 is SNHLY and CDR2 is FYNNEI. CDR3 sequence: CASTSLREASTDTQYF. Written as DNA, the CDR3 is TGTGCCAGCACCTCCTTGAGGGAAGCTAGCACAGATACGCAGTATTTT. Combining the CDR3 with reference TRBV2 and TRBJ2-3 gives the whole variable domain EPEVTQTPSHQVTQMGQEVILRCVPISNHLYFYWYRQILGQKVEFLVSFYNNEISEKSEIFDDQFSVERPDGSNFTLKIRSTKLEDSAMYFCASTSLREASTDTQYFGPGTRLTVL.

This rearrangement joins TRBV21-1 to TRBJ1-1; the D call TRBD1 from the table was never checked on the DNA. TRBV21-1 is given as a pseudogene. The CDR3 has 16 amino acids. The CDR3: CASSESYDSRNTEAFF. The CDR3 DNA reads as TGTGCCAGCAGCGAATCCTACGACAGCAGGAACACTGAAGCTTTCTTT.

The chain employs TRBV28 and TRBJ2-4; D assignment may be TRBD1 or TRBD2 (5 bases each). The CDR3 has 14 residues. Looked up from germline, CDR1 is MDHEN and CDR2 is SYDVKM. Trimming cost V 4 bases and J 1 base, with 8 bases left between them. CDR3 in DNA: TGTGCCAGCAGTTCCCGGGACGCCAAAAACATTCAGTACTTC. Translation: CASSSRDAKNIQYF.

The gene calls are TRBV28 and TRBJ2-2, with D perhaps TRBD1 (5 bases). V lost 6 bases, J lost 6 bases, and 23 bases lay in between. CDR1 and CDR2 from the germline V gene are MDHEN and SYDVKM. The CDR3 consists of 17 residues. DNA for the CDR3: TGTGCCAGCAGCGACCCTCCGACAACAGGATGGTCCGGGGAGCTGTTTTTT. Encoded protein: CASSDPPTTGWSGELFF. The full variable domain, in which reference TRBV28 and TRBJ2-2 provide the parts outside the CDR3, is DVKVTQSSRYLVKRTGEKVFLECVQDMDHENMFWYRQDPGLGLRLIYFSYDVKMKEKGDIPEGYSVSREKKERFSLILESASTNQTSMYLCASSDPPTTGWSGELFFGEGSRLTVL.

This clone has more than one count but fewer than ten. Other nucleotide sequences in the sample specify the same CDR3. The CDR3 DNA reads TGTGCCAGCAGCTTGGTACGGGGTGAAGCTTTCTTT. Its translation is CASSLVRGEAFF. The rearrangement uses TRBV5-6 and TRBJ1-1; no clear D. The CDR3 is made up of 12 amino acids. With 0 bases removed from V and 7 bases from J, the gap between germline ends came to 7 bases. From germline, CDR1 is SGHDT and CDR2 YYEEEE.

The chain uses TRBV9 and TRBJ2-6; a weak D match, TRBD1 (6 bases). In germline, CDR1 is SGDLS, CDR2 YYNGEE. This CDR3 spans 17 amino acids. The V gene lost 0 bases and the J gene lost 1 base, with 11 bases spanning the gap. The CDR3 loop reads CASSVADRQSGANVLTF. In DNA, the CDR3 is TGTGCCAGCAGCGTAGCTGACAGGCAGTCTGGGGCCAACGTCCTGACTTTC.

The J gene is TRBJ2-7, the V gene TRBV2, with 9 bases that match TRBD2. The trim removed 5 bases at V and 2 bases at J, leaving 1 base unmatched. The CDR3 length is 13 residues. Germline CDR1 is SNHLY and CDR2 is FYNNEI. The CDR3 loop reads CASSRTSAYEQYF. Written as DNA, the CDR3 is TGTGCCAGCAGTCGGACTAGCGCCTACGAGCAGTACTTC.

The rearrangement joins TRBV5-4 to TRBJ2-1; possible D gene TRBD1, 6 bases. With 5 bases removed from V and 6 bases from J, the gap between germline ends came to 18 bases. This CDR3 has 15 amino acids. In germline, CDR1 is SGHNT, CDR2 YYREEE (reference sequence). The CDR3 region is CASRVTGTRGNEQFF. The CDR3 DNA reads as TGTGCCAGCAGAGTCACCGGGACACGAGGCAATGAGCAGTTCTTC.

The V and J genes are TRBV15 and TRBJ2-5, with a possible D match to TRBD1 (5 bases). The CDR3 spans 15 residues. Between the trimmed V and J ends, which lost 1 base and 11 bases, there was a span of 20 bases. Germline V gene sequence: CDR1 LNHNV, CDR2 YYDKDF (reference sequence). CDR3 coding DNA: TGTGCCACCAGCAGAGGGGGCGCGGCCGAGGTGCAGCAGTACTTC. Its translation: CATSRGGAAEVQQYF.

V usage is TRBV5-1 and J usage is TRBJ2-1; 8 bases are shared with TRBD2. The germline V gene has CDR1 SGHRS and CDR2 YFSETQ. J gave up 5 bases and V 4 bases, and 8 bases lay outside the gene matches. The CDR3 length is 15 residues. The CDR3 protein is CASSPRAGVDNEQFF. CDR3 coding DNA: TGCGCCAGCAGCCCCAGAGCGGGAGTAGACAATGAGCAGTTCTTC.

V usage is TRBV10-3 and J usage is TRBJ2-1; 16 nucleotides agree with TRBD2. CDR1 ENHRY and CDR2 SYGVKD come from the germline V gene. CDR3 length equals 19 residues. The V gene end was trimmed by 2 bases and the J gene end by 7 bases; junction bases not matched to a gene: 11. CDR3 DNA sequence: TGTGCCATCAGTGAGAAGACGGGGACTAGCGGGAGGGCGGGGAATGAGCAGTTCTTC. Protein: CAISEKTGTSGRAGNEQFF.

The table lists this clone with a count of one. The CDR3 DNA reads as TGTGCCAGCGCCCCAGCAACCCGGGAGACCCAGTACTTC. Protein product: CASAPATRETQYF. The genes are TRBV7-9 and TRBJ2-5; D gene ambiguous. Trimming pared 8 bases from V and 5 bases from J, leaving 15 bases between. CDR3 length: 13 residues. Germline CDR1 reads SEHNR; CDR2 reads FQNEAQ (reference sequence).